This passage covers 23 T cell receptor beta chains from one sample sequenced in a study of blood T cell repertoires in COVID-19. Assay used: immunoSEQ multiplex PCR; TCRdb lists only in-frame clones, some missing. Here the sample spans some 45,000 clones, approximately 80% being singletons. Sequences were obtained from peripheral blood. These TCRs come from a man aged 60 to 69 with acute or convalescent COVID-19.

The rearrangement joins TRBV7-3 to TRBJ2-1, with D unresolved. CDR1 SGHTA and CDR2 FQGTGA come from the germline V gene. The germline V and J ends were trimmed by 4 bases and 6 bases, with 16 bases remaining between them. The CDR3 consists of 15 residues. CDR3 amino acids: CASSSDIVAGNEQFF. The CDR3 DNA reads TGTGCCAGCAGCTCCGACATCGTCGCAGGCAATGAGCAGTTCTTC.

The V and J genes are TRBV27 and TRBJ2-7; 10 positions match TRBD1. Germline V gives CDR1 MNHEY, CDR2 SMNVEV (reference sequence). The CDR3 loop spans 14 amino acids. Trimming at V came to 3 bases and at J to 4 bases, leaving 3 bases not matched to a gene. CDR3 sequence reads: CASSLTGGRYEQYF. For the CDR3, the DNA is TGTGCCAGCAGTTTGACAGGGGGCAGATACGAGCAGTACTTC.

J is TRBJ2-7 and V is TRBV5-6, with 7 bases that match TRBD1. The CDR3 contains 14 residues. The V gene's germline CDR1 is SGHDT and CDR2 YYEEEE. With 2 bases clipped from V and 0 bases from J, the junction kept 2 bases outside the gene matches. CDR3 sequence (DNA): TGTGCCAGCAGCTTACAGGGGAGCTCCTACGAGCAGTACTTC. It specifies CASSLQGSSYEQYF.

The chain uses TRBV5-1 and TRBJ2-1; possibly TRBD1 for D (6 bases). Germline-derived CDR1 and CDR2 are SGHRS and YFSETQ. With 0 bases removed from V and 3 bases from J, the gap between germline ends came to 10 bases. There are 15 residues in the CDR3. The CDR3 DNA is TGCGCCAGCAGCTTGGAGGGGGTTGGCTACAATGAGCAGTTCTTC. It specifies CASSLEGVGYNEQFF.

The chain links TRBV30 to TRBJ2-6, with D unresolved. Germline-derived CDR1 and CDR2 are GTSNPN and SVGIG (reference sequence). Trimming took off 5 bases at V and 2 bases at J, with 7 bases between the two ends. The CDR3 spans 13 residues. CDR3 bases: TGTGCCTGGCTCCTCCCTGGGGCCAACGTCCTGACTTTC. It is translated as CAWLLPGANVLTF.

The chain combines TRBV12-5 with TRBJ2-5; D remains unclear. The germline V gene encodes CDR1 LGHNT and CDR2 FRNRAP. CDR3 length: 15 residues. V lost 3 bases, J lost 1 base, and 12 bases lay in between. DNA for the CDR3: TGTGCTAGTGGTTTCACTACGGGTACCCAAGAGACCCAGTACTTC. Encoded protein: CASGFTTGTQETQYF.

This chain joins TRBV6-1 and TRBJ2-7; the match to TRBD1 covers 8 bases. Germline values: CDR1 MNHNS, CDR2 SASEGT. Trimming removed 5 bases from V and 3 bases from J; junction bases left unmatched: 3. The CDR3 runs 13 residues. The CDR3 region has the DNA TGTGCCAGCAGTCCTGACAGGGGCTACGAGCAGTACTTC. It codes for CASSPDRGYEQYF.

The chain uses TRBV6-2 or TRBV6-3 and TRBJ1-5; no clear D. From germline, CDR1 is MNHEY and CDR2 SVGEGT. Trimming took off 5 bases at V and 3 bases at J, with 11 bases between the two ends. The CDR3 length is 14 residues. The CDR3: CASSPYIFNQPQHF. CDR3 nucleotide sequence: TGTGCCAGCAGTCCGTACATCTTCAATCAGCCCCAGCATTTT.

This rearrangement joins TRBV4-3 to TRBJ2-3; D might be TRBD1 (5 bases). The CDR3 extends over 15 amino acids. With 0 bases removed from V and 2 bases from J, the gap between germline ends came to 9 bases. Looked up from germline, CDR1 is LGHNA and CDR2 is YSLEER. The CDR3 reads CASSQEYRNTDTQYF. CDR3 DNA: TGCGCCAGCAGCCAAGAATACAGGAACACAGATACGCAGTATTTT.

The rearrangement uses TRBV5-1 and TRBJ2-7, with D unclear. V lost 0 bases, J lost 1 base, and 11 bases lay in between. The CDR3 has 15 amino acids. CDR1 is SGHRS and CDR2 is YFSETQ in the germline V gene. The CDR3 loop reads CASSLGADLSYEQYF. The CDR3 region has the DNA TGCGCCAGCAGCTTGGGGGCCGACCTATCCTACGAGCAGTACTTC.

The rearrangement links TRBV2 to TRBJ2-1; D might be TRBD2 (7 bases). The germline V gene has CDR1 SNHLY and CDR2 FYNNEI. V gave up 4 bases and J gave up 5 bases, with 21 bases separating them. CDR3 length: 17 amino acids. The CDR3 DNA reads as TGTGCCAGCAGTGGTCGGACAGCCGCGGGAGTTCACAATGAGCAGTTCTTC. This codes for CASSGRTAAGVHNEQFF.

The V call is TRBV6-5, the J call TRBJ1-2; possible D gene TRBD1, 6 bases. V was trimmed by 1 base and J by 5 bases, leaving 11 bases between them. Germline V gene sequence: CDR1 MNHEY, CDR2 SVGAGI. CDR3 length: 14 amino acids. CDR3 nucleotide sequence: TGTGCCAGCAGTTACTTGGGGGGGCAGTATGGCTACACCTTC. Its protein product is CASSYLGGQYGYTF.

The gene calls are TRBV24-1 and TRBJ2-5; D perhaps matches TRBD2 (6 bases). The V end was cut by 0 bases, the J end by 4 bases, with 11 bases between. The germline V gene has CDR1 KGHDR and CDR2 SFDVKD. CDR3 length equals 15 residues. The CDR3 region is CATSDLRDLPETQYF. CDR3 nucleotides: TGTGCCACCAGTGATTTGCGGGACTTGCCAGAGACCCAGTACTTC.

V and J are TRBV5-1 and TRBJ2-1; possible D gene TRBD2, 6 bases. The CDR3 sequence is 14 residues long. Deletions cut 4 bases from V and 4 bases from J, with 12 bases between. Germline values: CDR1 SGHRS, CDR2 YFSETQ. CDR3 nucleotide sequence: TGCGCCAGCAGCGGGACTGGGGAATACAATGAGCAGTTCTTC. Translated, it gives CASSGTGEYNEQFF.

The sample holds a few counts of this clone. CDR3 region: CASSTVTYGYTF. DNA for the CDR3: TGTGCCAGTAGTACGGTTACCTATGGCTACACCTTC. This chain uses TRBV19 with TRBJ1-2; D remains unclear. The germline gives CDR1 LNHDA, CDR2 SQIVND (reference sequence). The CDR3 runs to 12 residues. The ends were cut back, 4 bases at V and 4 bases at J, with 7 bases in the middle.

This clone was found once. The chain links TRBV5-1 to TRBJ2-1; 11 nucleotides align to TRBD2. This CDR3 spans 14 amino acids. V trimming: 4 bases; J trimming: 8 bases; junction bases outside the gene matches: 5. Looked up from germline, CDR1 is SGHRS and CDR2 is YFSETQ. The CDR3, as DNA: TGCGCCAGCAGCGTTAGCGGGGGGGCCGATGAGCAGTTCTTC. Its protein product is CASSVSGGADEQFF.

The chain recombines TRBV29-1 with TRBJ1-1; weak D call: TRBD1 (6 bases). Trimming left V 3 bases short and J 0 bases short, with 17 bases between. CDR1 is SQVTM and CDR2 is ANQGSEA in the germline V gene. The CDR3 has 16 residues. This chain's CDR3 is CSVDRRGQSMNTEAFF. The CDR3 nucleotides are TGCAGCGTTGACCGCCGCGGACAGTCCATGAACACTGAAGCTTTCTTT.

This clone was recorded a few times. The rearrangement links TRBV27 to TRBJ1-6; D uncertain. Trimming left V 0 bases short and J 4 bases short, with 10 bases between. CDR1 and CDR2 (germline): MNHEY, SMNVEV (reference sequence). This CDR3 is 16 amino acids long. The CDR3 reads CASSLSSGSYNSPLHF. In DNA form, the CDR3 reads TGTGCCAGCAGTTTATCGAGCGGGAGTTATAATTCACCCCTCCACTTT.

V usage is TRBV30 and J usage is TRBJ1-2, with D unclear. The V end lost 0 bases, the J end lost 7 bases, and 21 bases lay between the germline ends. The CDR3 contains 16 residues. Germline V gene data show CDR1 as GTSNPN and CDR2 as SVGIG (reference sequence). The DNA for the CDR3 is TGTGCCTGGAGTGTACCGCGGGTGGACTTTATGCGTGGCTACACCTTC. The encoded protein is CAWSVPRVDFMRGYTF.

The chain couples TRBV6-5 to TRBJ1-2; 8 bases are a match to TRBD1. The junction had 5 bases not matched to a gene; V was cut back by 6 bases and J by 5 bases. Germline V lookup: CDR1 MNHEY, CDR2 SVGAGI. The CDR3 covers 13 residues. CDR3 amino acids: CASSRTGIYGYTF. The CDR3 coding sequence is TGTGCCAGCAGCAGGACAGGGATATATGGCTACACCTTC.

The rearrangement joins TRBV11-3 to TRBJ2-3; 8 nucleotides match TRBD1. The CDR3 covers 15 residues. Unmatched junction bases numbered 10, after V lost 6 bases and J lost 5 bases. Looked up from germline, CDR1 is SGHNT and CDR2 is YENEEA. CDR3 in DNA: TGTGCCAGCAGTCTCCAGGGGGCCGCCGTAGATACGCAGTATTTT. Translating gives CASSLQGAAVDTQYF.

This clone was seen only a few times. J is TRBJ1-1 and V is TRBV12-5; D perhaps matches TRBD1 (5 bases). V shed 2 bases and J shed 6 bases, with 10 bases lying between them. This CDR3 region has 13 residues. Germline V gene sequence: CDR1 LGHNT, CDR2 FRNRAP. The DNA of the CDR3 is TGTGCTAGTGGTTTGTTCCCGGGGGCTGAAGCTTTCTTT. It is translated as CASGLFPGAEAFF. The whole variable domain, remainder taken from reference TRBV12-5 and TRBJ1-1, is DARVTQTPRHKVTEMGQEVTMRCQPILGHNTVFWYRQTMMQGLELLAYFRNRAPLDDSGMPKDRFSAEMPDATLATLKIQPSEPRDSAVYFCASGLFPGAEAFFGQGTRLTVV.

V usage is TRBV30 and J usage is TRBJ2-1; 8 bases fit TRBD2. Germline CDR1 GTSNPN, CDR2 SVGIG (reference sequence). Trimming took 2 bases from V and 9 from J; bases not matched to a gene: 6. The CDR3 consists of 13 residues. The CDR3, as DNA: TGTGCCTGGAGTTATGTAGCGGGAAGTGAGCAGTTCTTC. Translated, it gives CAWSYVAGSEQFF.